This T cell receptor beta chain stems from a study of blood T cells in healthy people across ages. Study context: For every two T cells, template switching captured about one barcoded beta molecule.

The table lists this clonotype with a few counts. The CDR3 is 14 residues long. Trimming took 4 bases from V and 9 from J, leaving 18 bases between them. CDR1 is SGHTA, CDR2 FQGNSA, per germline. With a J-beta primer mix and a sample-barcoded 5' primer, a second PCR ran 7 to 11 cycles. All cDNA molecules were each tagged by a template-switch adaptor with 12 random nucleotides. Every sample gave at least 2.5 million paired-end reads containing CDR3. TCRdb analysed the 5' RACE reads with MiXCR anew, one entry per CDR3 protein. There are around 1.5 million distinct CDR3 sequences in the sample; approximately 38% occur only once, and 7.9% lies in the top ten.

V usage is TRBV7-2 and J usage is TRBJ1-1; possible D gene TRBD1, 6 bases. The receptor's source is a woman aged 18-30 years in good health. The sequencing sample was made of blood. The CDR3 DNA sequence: TGTGCCAGCAGCTCCGAAACCGGGACACCTAAAGCTTTCTTT. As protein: CASSSETGTPKAFF.